Below, 10 T cell receptor beta chains from the same sample are listed, as sequenced in a study of blood T cell repertoires in COVID-19. The method was immunoSEQ multiplex PCR; TCRdb's version includes in-frame clones alone and lacks a portion of them. Here the sample spans about 190,000 clones, roughly 83% being singletons. The source material was PBMCs or T cells enriched from blood (not recorded which). The receptor set was obtained from a woman under 40 who had recovered from COVID-19.

This chain connects TRBV5-1 to TRBJ2-1, with 14 bases identical to TRBD2. CDR3 length: 20 residues. Per the germline V gene, CDR1 is SGHRS and CDR2 is YFSETQ. J was trimmed by 0 bases and V by 3 bases; bases with no gene match: 11. The CDR3 spells CASSSGTGTSGSRSYNEQFF. DNA of the CDR3: TGCGCCAGCAGCTCTGGAACCGGGACTAGCGGGAGCCGCTCCTACAATGAGCAGTTCTTC. The entire variable domain, with the rest obtained from reference TRBV5-1 and TRBJ2-1, is as follows: KAGVTQTPRYLIKTRGQQVTLSCSPISGHRSVSWYQQTPGQGLQFLFEYFSETQRNKGNFPGRFSGRQFSNSRSEMNVSTLELGDSALYLCASSSGTGTSGSRSYNEQFFGPGTRLTVL.

The J gene is TRBJ1-3, the V gene TRBV29-1; D gene uncertain. Germline CDR1 is SQVTM and CDR2 is ANQGSEA. Trimming removed 3 bases from V and 0 bases from J, with 6 bases in between. This CDR3 has 13 residues. This CDR3 is CSVEWSSGNTIYF. CDR3 DNA: TGCAGCGTTGAGTGGAGCTCTGGAAACACCATATATTTT.

V and J are TRBV27 and TRBJ1-2, with TRBD1 matching 9 bases. The junction had 9 bases not matched to a gene; V was cut back by 5 bases and J by 8 bases. This CDR3 is 14 amino acids long. The germline V gene has CDR1 MNHEY and CDR2 SMNVEV (reference sequence). The CDR3 protein is CASSAGGQGSGYTF. DNA for the CDR3: TGTGCCAGCAGTGCCGGGGGACAGGGATCCGGCTACACCTTC.

This chain links TRBV5-6 with TRBJ2-1; D gene unclear. V dropped 1 base and J dropped 8 bases, with 4 bases sitting between them. Germline assignment: CDR1 SGHDT and CDR2 YYEEEE. The CDR3 spans 11 residues. The CDR3 sequence: CASSLSYEQFF. The CDR3 region has the DNA TGTGCCAGCAGCTTGTCGTATGAGCAGTTCTTC.

CDR3 sequence: CASSDLGQGLMNTEAFF. CDR3 DNA sequence: TGTGCCAGCAGCGACCTCGGACAGGGTCTCATGAACACTGAAGCTTTCTTT. J is TRBJ1-1 and V is TRBV9; 8 positions agree with TRBD1. The CDR3 length is 17 residues. The trim removed 3 bases at V and 0 bases at J, leaving 10 bases unmatched. CDR1 and CDR2 (germline): SGDLS, YYNGEE.

This chain connects TRBV10-1 to TRBJ2-1; 7 nucleotides align to TRBD2. The CDR3 length is 17 residues. Germline CDR1 and CDR2: WNHNN and SYGVQD (reference sequence). V lost 2 bases to trimming and J lost 0 bases; unmatched junction nucleotides: 7. CDR3 DNA: TGCGCCAGCAGTGAGGGGGGGGGTTTCAGCTCCTACAATGAGCAGTTCTTC. It codes for CASSEGGGFSSYNEQFF.

The genes are TRBV6-5 and TRBJ1-1, with 8 nucleotides matching TRBD1. Trimming removed 4 bases from V and 1 base from J; junction bases left unmatched: 8. Per the germline V gene, CDR1 is MNHEY and CDR2 is SVGAGI. This CDR3 is built from 16 residues. The CDR3 nucleotides read TGTGCCAGCAGTTCCGGGACAGGCACCGGGAACACTGAAGCTTTCTTT. This codes for CASSSGTGTGNTEAFF.

The chain links TRBV4-2 to TRBJ1-5; D is uncertain. Trimming left V 4 bases short and J 1 base short, with 11 bases between. The germline V gene has CDR1 LGHNA and CDR2 YNFKEQ. The CDR3 is 15 amino acids. The CDR3 nucleotides are TGTGCCAGCAGCCCCCAGGCCGAAAGCAATCAGCCCCAGCATTTT. This translates into CASSPQAESNQPQHF.

This clone was found a few times. CDR3 region: CASSDSRNEKLFF. The CDR3 region has the DNA TGTGCCAGCAGTGATTCCAGGAATGAAAAACTGTTTTTT. V and J are TRBV2 and TRBJ1-4, with D unresolved. Germline CDR1 is SNHLY and CDR2 is FYNNEI. CDR3 length: 13 residues. Trimming cost V 3 bases and J 5 bases, with 7 bases left between them.

This clone was recorded only once. The chain recombines TRBV2 with TRBJ2-7, with D hard to call. The CDR3 has 15 amino acids. Germline V gives CDR1 SNHLY, CDR2 FYNNEI. The germline V and J ends were trimmed by 3 bases and 1 base, with 13 bases remaining between them. CDR3 in DNA: TGTGCCAGCAGTGAGACCTTGGGCCTTTCCTACGAGCAGTACTTC. Its translation is CASSETLGLSYEQYF.